This entry lists 30 T cell receptor beta chains sequenced from one sample in a study of blood T cell repertoires in COVID-19. The method was immunoSEQ multiplex PCR; TCRdb's version includes in-frame clones alone and lacks a portion of them. Of 100,000 to 150,000 clones in the sample, approximately 82% are singletons; the top ten hold about 9.9%. Sequencing used peripheral blood. Receptor source: a man aged 35 to 55 with active or convalescent COVID-19.

The chain links TRBV9 to TRBJ2-7; D possibly corresponds to TRBD2 (6 bases). In germline, CDR1 is SGDLS, CDR2 YYNGEE. Trimming shortened V by 4 bases and J by 1 base, and 18 bases separated the two germline ends. The CDR3 is 16 residues long. CDR3 protein: CASSPGDRLGSYEQYF. The CDR3 DNA is TGTGCCAGCAGCCCGGGGGACCGACTCGGATCCTACGAGCAGTACTTC.

The V call is TRBV6-5, the J call TRBJ1-2; no reliable D call. V dropped 2 bases and J dropped 8 bases, with 15 bases sitting between them. Germline CDR1 and CDR2: MNHEY and SVGAGI. This CDR3 comprises 14 residues. CDR3: CASSYDQKGGGYTF. DNA for the CDR3: TGTGCCAGCAGTTACGACCAGAAAGGCGGGGGCTACACCTTC.

This sequence joins TRBV5-1 and TRBJ2-3, with TRBD2 matching over 8 bases. The V segment lost 4 bases and the J segment 1 base; nucleotides outside the gene matches: 11. Germline V CDR1 and CDR2: SGHRS, YFSETQ. The CDR3 consists of 17 residues. This CDR3 is CASSPIRGGRGTDTQYF. CDR3 nucleotides: TGCGCCAGCAGCCCGATCCGGGGGGGCCGAGGCACAGATACGCAGTATTTT.

This clone appeared a single time. The chain uses TRBV12-3 or TRBV12-4 and TRBJ2-7; weak D call: TRBD2 (5 bases). The V gene lost 6 bases and the J gene lost 0 bases, with 9 bases spanning the gap. The CDR3 is made up of 13 amino acids. The CDR3 sequence: CASSRGISYEQYF. In DNA form, the CDR3 reads TGTGCCAGCAGCCGAGGGATCTCCTACGAGCAGTACTTC.

The chain combines TRBV5-1 with TRBJ2-7, with 9 nucleotides matching TRBD2. J was trimmed by 6 bases and V by 4 bases; bases with no gene match: 11. Per the germline V gene, CDR1 is SGHRS and CDR2 is YFSETQ. The CDR3 contains 15 residues. As DNA, the CDR3 is TGCGCCAGCAGCCACTTAGCGGGGGAAAATAGCGAGCAGTACTTC. Translation: CASSHLAGENSEQYF. Supplemented by reference TRBV5-1 and TRBJ2-7, the full variable domain reads KAGVTQTPRYLIKTRGQQVTLSCSPISGHRSVSWYQQTPGQGLQFLFEYFSETQRNKGNFPGRFSGRQFSNSRSEMNVSTLELGDSALYLCASSHLAGENSEQYFGPGTRLTVT.

The V call is TRBV29-1, the J call TRBJ1-1, with D unclear. From germline, CDR1 is SQVTM and CDR2 ANQGSEA. CDR3 length: 13 residues. V was trimmed by 1 base and J by 1 base, leaving 7 bases between them. The CDR3 bases are TGCAGCGTTGAAGGCGTTTCGAACACTGAAGCTTTCTTT. Its protein product is CSVEGVSNTEAFF. Full variable domain (outside the CDR3, taken from reference TRBV29-1 and TRBJ1-1): SAVISQKPSRDICQRGTSLTIQCQVDSQVTMMFWYRQQPGQSLTLIATANQGSEATYESGFVIDKFPISRPNLTFSTLTVSNMSPEDSSIYLCSVEGVSNTEAFFGQGTRLTVV.

V and J are TRBV12-3 or TRBV12-4 and TRBJ2-7; no clear D. V was clipped by 3 bases and J by 2 bases, with 8 bases between them. The length of the CDR3 is 13 residues. The CDR3 nucleotides are TGTGCCAGCAGTTTGGGCAGCACCTACGAGCAGTACTTC. Amino acids: CASSLGSTYEQYF.

This sequence joins TRBV25-1 and TRBJ1-3; D perhaps matches TRBD1 (6 bases). The CDR3 has 15 amino acids. Trimming shortened V by 1 base and J by 4 bases, and 11 bases separated the two germline ends. Germline values: CDR1 MGHDK, CDR2 SYGVNS. CDR3 protein: CASSELGTKGNTIYF. In nucleotides, the CDR3 is TGTGCCAGCAGTGAATTGGGGACAAAAGGAAACACCATATATTTT.

The chain carries TRBV7-9 and TRBJ2-1, with 7 bases matching TRBD2. V lost 6 bases to trimming and J lost 0 bases; unmatched junction nucleotides: 8. This CDR3 has 16 amino acids. Germline V gene lookup returns CDR1 SEHNR and CDR2 FQNEAQ (reference sequence). The CDR3 nucleotides read TGTGCCAGCAGGGGTGGACTAGGGAGCTCCTACAATGAGCAGTTCTTC. This encodes CASRGGLGSSYNEQFF.

The rearrangement joins TRBV18 to TRBJ2-2; perhaps TRBD1 as D (6 bases). The germline CDR1 and CDR2 sequences are KGHSH and LQKENI. The CDR3 sequence is 16 residues long. Between the trimmed V and J ends, which lost 0 bases and 5 bases, there was a span of 13 bases. CDR3 coding DNA: TGTGCCAGCTCACCACCAAACAGGGTAGAGACCGGGGAGCTGTTTTTT. Encoded protein: CASSPPNRVETGELFF.

The CDR3 nucleotides are TGTGCCAGCAGCTCCGGAGACAGGGGTAGTTCACCCCTCCACTTT. This sequence encodes CASSSGDRGSSPLHF. This rearrangement joins TRBV5-4 to TRBJ1-6; TRBD1 matches at 8 bases. From germline, CDR1 is SGHNT and CDR2 YYREEE (reference sequence). V was pared by 3 bases and J by 9 bases, with 8 bases of the junction left unmatched. The CDR3 totals 15 residues.

This clone was seen once. This rearrangement joins TRBV19 to TRBJ1-1; 7 bases agree with TRBD1. The germline V gene encodes CDR1 LNHDA and CDR2 SQIVND (reference sequence). The CDR3 length is 15 residues. V lost 1 base and J lost 1; bases outside the gene matches: 3. The CDR3 DNA is TGTGCCAGTAGTATAGTTTCAGGGGGGAACACTGAAGCTTTCTTT. This gives the protein CASSIVSGGNTEAFF. The full variable domain, rest sourced from reference TRBV19 and TRBJ1-1, is DGGITQSPKYLFRKEGQNVTLSCEQNLNHDAMYWYRQDPGQGLRLIYYSQIVNDFQKGDIAEGYSVSREKKESFPLTVTSAQKNPTAFYLCASSIVSGGNTEAFFGQGTRLTVV.

This clone has a handful of counts. The V gene is TRBV10-3, the J gene TRBJ2-2, with D possibly matching TRBD1 (6 bases). Germline V gene data show CDR1 as ENHRY and CDR2 as SYGVKD. This CDR3 region has 15 residues. V dropped 2 bases and J dropped 2 bases, with 9 bases sitting between them. The chain's CDR3 is CAISEGQKNTGELFF. The CDR3 nucleotides are TGTGCCATCAGTGAGGGACAGAAAAACACCGGGGAGCTGTTTTTT.

The chain joins TRBV10-1 to TRBJ2-2; 8 bases are shared with TRBD2. Germline CDR1 WNHNN, CDR2 SYGVQD (reference sequence). The CDR3 loop spans 20 amino acids. V was clipped by 1 base and J by 3 bases; unmatched bases: 16. CDR3 DNA: TGCGCCAGCAGTGAGTTTCGGGGGGGCAGGGCGCAGAAAGACACCGGGGAGCTGTTTTTT. It specifies CASSEFRGGRAQKDTGELFF.

This sequence joins TRBV6-5 and TRBJ1-2, with D possibly matching TRBD1 (6 bases). Trimming took 6 bases from V and 8 from J, leaving 16 bases between them. CDR3 length equals 13 residues. In germline, CDR1 is MNHEY, CDR2 SVGAGI. Here the CDR3 DNA reads TGTGCCAGCAGGGGGACACATTCGTACGGCTACACCTTC. Protein: CASRGTHSYGYTF.

The chain has TRBV2 and TRBJ1-5; D is uncertain. The CDR3 is 13 amino acids. Germline V lookup: CDR1 SNHLY, CDR2 FYNNEI. The V gene lost 4 bases and the J gene lost 4 bases, with 8 bases spanning the gap. The CDR3: CASSGQTNQPQHF. The CDR3 DNA sequence: TGTGCCAGCAGTGGGCAGACTAATCAGCCCCAGCATTTT.

V and J are TRBV28 and TRBJ2-6; TRBD2 might be the D (5 bases). The CDR3 spans 14 residues. V was pared by 6 bases and J by 2 bases, with 8 bases between. CDR1 MDHEN and CDR2 SYDVKM come from the germline V gene. The DNA for the CDR3 is TGTGCCAGCAGGGCGGGTACTGGGGCCAACGTCCTGACTTTC. Its translation is CASRAGTGANVLTF.

The V gene is TRBV6-5, the J gene TRBJ2-7; 7 bases line up with TRBD1. The junction had 14 bases not matched to a gene; V was cut back by 6 bases and J by 6 bases. Germline V gene data show CDR1 as MNHEY and CDR2 as SVGAGI. There are 15 residues in the CDR3. CDR3 DNA sequence: TGTGCCAGCAGACTTGGGACAGCGCGGCAGGGCGAGCAGTACTTC. Amino acids: CASRLGTARQGEQYF.

V usage is TRBV3-1 (or the pseudogene TRBV3-2) and J usage is TRBJ1-2; D is unclear. Germline loops: CDR1 LGHDT, CDR2 YNNKEL (reference sequence). CDR3 length equals 14 residues. The V and J ends lost 4 bases and 4 bases respectively, with 13 bases between them. For the CDR3, the DNA is TGTGCCAGCAGCCGCCTTGAGGATTCCTATGGCTACACCTTC. Protein product: CASSRLEDSYGYTF.

The chain combines TRBV29-1 with TRBJ2-7, with D unclear. The CDR3 consists of 13 residues. From germline, CDR1 is SQVTM and CDR2 ANQGSEA. V lost 4 bases to trimming and J lost 3 bases, with 13 bases between them. CDR3 region: CSVGLQSNYEQYF. Written as DNA, the CDR3 is TGCAGCGTTGGTTTACAGAGCAACTACGAGCAGTACTTC.

The V call is TRBV12-3 or TRBV12-4, the J call TRBJ2-1, with 9 bases fitting TRBD1. The CDR3 is 12 residues long. V lost 6 bases to trimming and J lost 6 bases; unmatched junction nucleotides: 0. The CDR3 spells CASRTGGNEQFF. The CDR3 DNA reads as TGTGCCAGCAGGACAGGGGGCAATGAGCAGTTCTTC.

The chain couples TRBV24-1 to TRBJ2-1, with D tentatively TRBD2 (6 bases). This CDR3 spans 13 amino acids. V lost 9 bases to trimming and J lost 5 bases, with 13 bases between them. CDR1 is KGHDR, CDR2 SFDVKD, per germline. The DNA for the CDR3 is TGTGCCACCGGGACTCCCCTTCACAATGAGCAGTTCTTC. Translation gives CATGTPLHNEQFF.

This chain connects TRBV21-1 to TRBJ2-7; the table calls TRBD2, which could not be checked here. TRBV21-1 is noted as a pseudogene. This CDR3 has 18 residues. This CDR3 is CASSTQLPGGQKGCEQYF. CDR3 sequence (DNA): TGTGCCAGCAGCACTCAACTACCTGGAGGGCAAAAAGGCTGCGAGCAGTACTTC.

This clone has more than one count but fewer than ten. This chain joins TRBV5-4 and TRBJ1-2, with 8 bases lining up with TRBD1. The J segment lost 4 bases and the V segment lost 4 bases, leaving 15 bases of the junction unmatched. CDR3 size: 17 residues. CDR1 is SGHNT, CDR2 YYREEE, per germline (reference sequence). DNA for the CDR3: TGTGCCAGCAGCCATCAGGGTTTTTCCCAGGGGGCCTATGGCTACACCTTC. Protein sequence: CASSHQGFSQGAYGYTF. Filled out from reference TRBV5-4 and TRBJ1-2, the complete variable domain reads ETGVTQSPTHLIKTRGQQVTLRCSSQSGHNTVSWYQQALGQGPQFIFQYYREEENGRGNFPPRFSGLQFPNYSSELNVNALELDDSALYLCASSHQGFSQGAYGYTFGSGTRLTVV.

The CDR3, as DNA: TGCAGCGGTGGACAGGGTTCGAGGGGCGCTGAAGCTTTCTTT. Translated: CSGGQGSRGAEAFF. This chain uses TRBV29-1 with TRBJ1-1; 8 nucleotides align to TRBD1. The CDR3 runs 14 residues. Germline V CDR1 and CDR2: SQVTM, ANQGSEA. V was clipped by 7 bases and J by 6 bases; unmatched bases: 13.

This clone was found once. The genes are TRBV6-6 and TRBJ2-7; 7 nucleotides line up with TRBD1. This CDR3 comprises 15 residues. Germline CDR1 and CDR2: MNHNY and SVGAGI (reference sequence). Trimming removed 7 bases from V and 0 bases from J; junction bases left unmatched: 9. This chain's CDR3 is CASKGAGQSSYEQYF. As DNA, the CDR3 is TGTGCCAGCAAGGGGGCCGGACAAAGCTCCTACGAGCAGTACTTC.

The chain carries TRBV6-5 and TRBJ1-5; TRBD1 is a possible D gene (5 bases). Germline loops: CDR1 MNHEY, CDR2 SVGAGI. V was trimmed by 6 bases and J by 5 bases, leaving 17 bases between them. The CDR3 runs to 15 residues. For the CDR3, the DNA is TGTGCCAGCAGCCCCAGCGGGGCCGAGTATCAGCCCCAGCATTTT. Encoded protein: CASSPSGAEYQPQHF.

Written as DNA, the CDR3 is TGTGCCAGCAGTCTGACAGGGGGCGCACCCGGGGAGCTGTTTTTT. Protein product: CASSLTGGAPGELFF. This chain joins TRBV6-2 or TRBV6-3 and TRBJ2-2, with TRBD1 matching 10 bases. Trimming removed 5 bases from V and 6 bases from J; junction bases left unmatched: 6. The germline V gene has CDR1 MNHEY and CDR2 SVGEGT. The CDR3 spans 15 residues.

This clone was seen a few times. The CDR3: CASTTGRVNEKLFF. CDR3 coding DNA: TGTGCCAGCACTACAGGGAGGGTTAATGAAAAACTGTTTTTT. The chain couples TRBV13 to TRBJ1-4; weak D call: TRBD1 (6 bases). CDR3 length equals 14 residues. CDR1 is PRHDT and CDR2 is FYEKMQ in the germline V gene (reference sequence). The V gene lost 7 bases and the J gene lost 4 bases, with 13 bases spanning the gap.

The chain recombines TRBV3-1 (or the pseudogene TRBV3-2) with TRBJ2-3, with TRBD2 identical over 15 bases. The germline CDR1 and CDR2 sequences are LGHDT and YNNKEL (reference sequence). The CDR3 extends over 17 amino acids. Unmatched junction bases numbered 4, after V lost 4 bases and J lost 2 bases. The CDR3 DNA is TGTGCCAGCAGCCCCGGACTAGCGGGGGGGTACACAGATACGCAGTATTTT. This encodes CASSPGLAGGYTDTQYF.